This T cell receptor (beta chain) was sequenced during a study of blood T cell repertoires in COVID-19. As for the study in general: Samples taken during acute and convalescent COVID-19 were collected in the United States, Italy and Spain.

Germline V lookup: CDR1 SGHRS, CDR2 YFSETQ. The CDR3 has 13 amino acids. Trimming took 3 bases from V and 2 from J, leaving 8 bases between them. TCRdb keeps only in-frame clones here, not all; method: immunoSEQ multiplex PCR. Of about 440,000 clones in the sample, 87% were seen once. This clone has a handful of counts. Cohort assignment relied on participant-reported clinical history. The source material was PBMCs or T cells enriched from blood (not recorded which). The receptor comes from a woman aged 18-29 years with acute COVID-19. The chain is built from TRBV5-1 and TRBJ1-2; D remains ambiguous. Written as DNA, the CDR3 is TGCGCCAGCAGCTCGACGGGAAACTATGGCTACACCTTC. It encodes CASSSTGNYGYTF. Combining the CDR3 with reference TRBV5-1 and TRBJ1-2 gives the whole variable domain KAGVTQTPRYLIKTRGQQVTLSCSPISGHRSVSWYQQTPGQGLQFLFEYFSETQRNKGNFPGRFSGRQFSNSRSEMNVSTLELGDSALYLCASSSTGNYGYTFGSGTRLTVV.